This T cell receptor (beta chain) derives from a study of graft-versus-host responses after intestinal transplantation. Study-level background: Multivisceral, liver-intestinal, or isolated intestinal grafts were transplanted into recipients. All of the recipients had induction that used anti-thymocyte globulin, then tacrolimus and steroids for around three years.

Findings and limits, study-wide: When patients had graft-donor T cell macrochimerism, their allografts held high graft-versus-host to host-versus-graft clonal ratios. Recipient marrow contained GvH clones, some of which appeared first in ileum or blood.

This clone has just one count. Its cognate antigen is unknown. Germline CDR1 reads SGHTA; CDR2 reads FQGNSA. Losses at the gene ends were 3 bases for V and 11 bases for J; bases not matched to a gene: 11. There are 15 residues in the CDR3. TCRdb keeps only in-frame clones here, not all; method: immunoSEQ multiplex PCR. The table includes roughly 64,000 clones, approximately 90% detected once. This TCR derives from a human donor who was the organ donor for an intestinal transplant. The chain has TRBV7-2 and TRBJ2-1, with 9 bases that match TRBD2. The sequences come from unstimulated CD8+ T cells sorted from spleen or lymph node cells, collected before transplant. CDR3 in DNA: TGTGCCAGCAGCTTGCTGGCGGGAGGGGAGTTTAAGCAGTTCTTC. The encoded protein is CASSLLAGGEFKQFF.